This T cell receptor beta chain was found in a study of blood T cell repertoires in COVID-19. On this clone itself: This CDR3 is also generated by other DNA sequences in the sample.

This CDR3 contains 16 residues. Germline CDR1 SGHRS, CDR2 YFSETQ. V lost 0 bases and J lost 4; bases outside the gene matches: 2. Sequenced by immunoSEQ multiplex PCR; TCRdb stores in-frame clones only, minus some. This sample has about 280,000 clones, with approximately 86% found just once. The receptor comes from an older woman with COVID-19, enrolled during active disease. Sample: peripheral blood. This sequence joins TRBV5-1 and TRBJ1-3, with TRBD1 matching 12 bases. Here the CDR3 DNA reads TGCGCCAGCAGCTTGGCCGGGACAGGGGGCGGAAACACCATATATTTT. It codes for CASSLAGTGGGNTIYF.